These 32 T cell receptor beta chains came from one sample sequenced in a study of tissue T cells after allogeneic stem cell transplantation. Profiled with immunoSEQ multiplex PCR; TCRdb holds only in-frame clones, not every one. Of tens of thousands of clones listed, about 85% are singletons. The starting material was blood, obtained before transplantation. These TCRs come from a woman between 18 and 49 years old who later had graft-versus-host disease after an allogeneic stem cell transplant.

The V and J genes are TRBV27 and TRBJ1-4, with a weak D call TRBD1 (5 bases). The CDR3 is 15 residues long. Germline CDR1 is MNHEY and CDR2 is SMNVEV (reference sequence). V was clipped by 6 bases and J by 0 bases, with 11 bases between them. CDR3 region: CASRLTATTNEKLFF. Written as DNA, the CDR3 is TGTGCCAGCAGGCTGACAGCAACAACTAATGAAAAACTGTTTTTT.

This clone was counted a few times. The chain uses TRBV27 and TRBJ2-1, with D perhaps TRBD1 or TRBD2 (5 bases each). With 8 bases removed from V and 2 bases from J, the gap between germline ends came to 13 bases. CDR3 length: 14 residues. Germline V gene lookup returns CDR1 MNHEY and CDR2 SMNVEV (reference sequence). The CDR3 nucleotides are TGTGCCAGCGGGGGAGACGGAACCTACAATGAGCAGTTCTTC. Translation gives CASGGDGTYNEQFF.

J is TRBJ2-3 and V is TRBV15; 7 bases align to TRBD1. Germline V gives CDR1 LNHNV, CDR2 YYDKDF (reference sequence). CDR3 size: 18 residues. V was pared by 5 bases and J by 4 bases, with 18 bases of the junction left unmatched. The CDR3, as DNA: TGTGCCACCAGCGGGCCCGTAAAAAGAGGGACAGCACCAGATACGCAGTATTTT. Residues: CATSGPVKRGTAPDTQYF. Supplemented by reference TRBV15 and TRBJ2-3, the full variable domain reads DAMVIQNPRYQVTQFGKPVTLSCSQTLNHNVMYWYQQKSSQAPKLLFHYYDKDFNNEADTPDNFQSRRPNTSFCFLDIRSPGLGDTAMYLCATSGPVKRGTAPDTQYFGPGTRLTVL.

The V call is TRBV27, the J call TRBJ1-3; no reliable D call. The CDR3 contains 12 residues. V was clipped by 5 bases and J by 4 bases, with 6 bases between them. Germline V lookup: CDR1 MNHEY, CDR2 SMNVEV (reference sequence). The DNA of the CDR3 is TGTGCCAGCAGTGGAGACGGAAACACCATATATTTT. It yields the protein CASSGDGNTIYF.

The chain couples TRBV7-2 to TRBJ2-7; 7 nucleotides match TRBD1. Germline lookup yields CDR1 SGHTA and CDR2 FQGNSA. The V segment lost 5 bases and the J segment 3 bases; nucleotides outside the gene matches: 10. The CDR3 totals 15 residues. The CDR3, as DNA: TGTGCCAGCAGCCTGGGGGACAGTCCGATCTACGAGCAGTACTTC. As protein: CASSLGDSPIYEQYF.

CDR3 coding DNA: TGTGCCAGCAGCTCGCCTGAGGGGAGTCTCTACGAGCAGTACTTC. Translation: CASSSPEGSLYEQYF. The chain is built from TRBV7-9 and TRBJ2-7; D may be TRBD1 or TRBD2 (5 bases each). This CDR3 is 15 amino acids long. V lost 4 bases and J 3 bases, leaving 16 bases between the germline ends. From germline, CDR1 is SEHNR and CDR2 FQNEAQ (reference sequence).

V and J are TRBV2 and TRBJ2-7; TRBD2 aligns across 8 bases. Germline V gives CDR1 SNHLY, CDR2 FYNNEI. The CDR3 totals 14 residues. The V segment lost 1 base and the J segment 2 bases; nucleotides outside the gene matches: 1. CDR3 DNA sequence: TGTGCCAGCAGTGAAGACGGGGGGGCCTACGAGCAGTACTTC. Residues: CASSEDGGAYEQYF. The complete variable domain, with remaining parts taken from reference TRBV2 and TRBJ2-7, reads EPEVTQTPSHQVTQMGQEVILRCVPISNHLYFYWYRQILGQKVEFLVSFYNNEISEKSEIFDDQFSVERPDGSNFTLKIRSTKLEDSAMYFCASSEDGGAYEQYFGPGTRLTVT.

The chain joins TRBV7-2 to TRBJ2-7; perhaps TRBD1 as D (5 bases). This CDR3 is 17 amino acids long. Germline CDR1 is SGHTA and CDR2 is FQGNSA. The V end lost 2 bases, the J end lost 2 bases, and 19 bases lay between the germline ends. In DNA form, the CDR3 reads TGTGCCAGCAGCTTAAGGGTGGTCACAGGTATTACCTACGAGCAGTACTTC. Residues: CASSLRVVTGITYEQYF.

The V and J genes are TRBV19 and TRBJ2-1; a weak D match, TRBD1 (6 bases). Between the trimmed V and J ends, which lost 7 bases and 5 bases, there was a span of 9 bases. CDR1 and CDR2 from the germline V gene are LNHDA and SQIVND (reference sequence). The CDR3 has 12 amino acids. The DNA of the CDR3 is TGTGCCAGTAAACAGGGTCACAATGAGCAGTTCTTC. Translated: CASKQGHNEQFF.

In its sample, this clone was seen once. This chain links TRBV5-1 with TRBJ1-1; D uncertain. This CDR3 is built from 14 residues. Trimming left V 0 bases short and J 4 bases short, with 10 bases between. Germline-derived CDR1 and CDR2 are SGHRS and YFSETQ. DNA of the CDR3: TGCGCCAGCAGCTTGGACCCCGCGGGCACTGAAGCTTTCTTT. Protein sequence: CASSLDPAGTEAFF.

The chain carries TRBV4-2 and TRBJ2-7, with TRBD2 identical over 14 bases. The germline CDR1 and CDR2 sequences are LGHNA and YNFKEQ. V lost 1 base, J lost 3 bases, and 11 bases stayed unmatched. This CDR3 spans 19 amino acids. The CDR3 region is CASSQVGTSGGVNGYEQYF. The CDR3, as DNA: TGTGCCAGCAGCCAAGTAGGGACTAGCGGGGGTGTGAACGGCTACGAGCAGTACTTC.

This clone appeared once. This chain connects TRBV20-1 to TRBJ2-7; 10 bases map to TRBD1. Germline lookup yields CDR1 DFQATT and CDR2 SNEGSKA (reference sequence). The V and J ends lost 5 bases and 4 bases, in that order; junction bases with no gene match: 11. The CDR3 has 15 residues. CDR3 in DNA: TGCAGTGCTGGTGATGCCGGGACAGGGGTTTACGAGCAGTACTTC. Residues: CSAGDAGTGVYEQYF.

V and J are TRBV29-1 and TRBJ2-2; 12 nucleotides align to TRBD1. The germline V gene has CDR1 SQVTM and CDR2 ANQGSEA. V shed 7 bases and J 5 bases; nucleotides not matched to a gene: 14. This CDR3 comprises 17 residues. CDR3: CSARLGTGGVPTGELFF. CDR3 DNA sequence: TGCAGCGCCAGGCTAGGGACAGGGGGCGTCCCAACCGGGGAGCTGTTTTTT.

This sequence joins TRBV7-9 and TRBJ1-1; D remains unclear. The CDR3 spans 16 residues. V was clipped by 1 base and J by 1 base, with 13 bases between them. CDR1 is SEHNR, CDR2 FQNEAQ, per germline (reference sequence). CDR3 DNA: TGTGCCAGCAGCTTAGGGCTCGGCAGGAGGAACACTGAAGCTTTCTTT. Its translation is CASSLGLGRRNTEAFF.

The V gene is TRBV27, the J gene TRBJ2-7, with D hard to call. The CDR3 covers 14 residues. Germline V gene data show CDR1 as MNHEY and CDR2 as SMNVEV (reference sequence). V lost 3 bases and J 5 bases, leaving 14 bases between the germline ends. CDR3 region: CASSFALGYHEQYF. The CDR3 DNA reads TGTGCCAGCAGTTTCGCCCTGGGGTACCACGAGCAGTACTTC.

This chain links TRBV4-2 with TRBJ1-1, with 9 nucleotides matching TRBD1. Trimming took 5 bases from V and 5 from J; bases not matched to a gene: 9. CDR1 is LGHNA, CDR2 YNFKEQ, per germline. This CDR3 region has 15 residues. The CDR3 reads CASSTKTGGGTEAFF. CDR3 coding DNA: TGTGCCAGCAGCACCAAGACAGGGGGAGGTACTGAAGCTTTCTTT.

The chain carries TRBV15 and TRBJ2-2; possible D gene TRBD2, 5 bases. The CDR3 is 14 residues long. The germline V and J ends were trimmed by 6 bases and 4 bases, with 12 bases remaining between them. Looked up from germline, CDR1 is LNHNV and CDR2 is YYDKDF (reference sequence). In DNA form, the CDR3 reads TGTGCCACCAGACTAGGTAGAGTCACCGGGGAGCTGTTTTTT. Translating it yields CATRLGRVTGELFF.

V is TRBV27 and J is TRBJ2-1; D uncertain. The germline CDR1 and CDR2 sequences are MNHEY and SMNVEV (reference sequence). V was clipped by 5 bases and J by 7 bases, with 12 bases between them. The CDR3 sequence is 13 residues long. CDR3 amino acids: CASSRALGNEQFF. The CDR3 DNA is TGTGCCAGCAGTCGGGCGTTAGGAAATGAGCAGTTCTTC.

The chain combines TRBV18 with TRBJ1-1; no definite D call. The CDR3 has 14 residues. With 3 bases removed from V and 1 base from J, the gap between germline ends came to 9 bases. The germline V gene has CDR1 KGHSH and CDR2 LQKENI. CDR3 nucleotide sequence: TGTGCCAGCTCACCGACACGGACGAACACTGAAGCTTTCTTT. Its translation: CASSPTRTNTEAFF. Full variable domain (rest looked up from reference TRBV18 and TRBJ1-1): NAGVMQNPRHLVRRRGQEARLRCSPMKGHSHVYWYRQLPEEGLKFMVYLQKENIIDESGMPKERFSAEFPKEGPSILRIQQVVRGDSAAYFCASSPTRTNTEAFFGQGTRLTVV.

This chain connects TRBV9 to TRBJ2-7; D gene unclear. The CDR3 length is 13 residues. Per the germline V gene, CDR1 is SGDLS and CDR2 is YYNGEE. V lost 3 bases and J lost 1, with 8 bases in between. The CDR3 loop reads CASSDGISYEQYF. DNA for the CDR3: TGTGCCAGCAGCGATGGCATTTCCTACGAGCAGTACTTC.

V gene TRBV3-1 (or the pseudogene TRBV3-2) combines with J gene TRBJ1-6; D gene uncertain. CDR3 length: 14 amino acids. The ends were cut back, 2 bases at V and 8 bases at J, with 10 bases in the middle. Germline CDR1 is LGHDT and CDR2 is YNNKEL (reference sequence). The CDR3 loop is CASSQTLMDSPLHF. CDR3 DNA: TGTGCCAGCAGCCAAACCCTCATGGATTCACCCCTCCACTTT.

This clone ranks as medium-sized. The CDR3 is CASSKTGRNTEAFF. The CDR3 DNA is TGTGCCAGCAGTAAGACAGGGAGGAACACTGAAGCTTTCTTT. The V and J genes are TRBV2 and TRBJ1-1; TRBD1 matches at 7 bases. From germline, CDR1 is SNHLY and CDR2 FYNNEI. V was clipped by 5 bases and J by 1 base; unmatched bases: 4. This CDR3 is built from 14 residues.

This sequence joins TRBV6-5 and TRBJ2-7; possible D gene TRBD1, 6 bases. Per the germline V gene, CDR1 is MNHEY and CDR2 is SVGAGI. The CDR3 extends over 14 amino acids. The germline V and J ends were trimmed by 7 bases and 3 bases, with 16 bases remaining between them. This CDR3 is CASKEGQLYYEQYF. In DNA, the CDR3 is TGTGCCAGCAAAGAAGGACAGTTGTACTACGAGCAGTACTTC.

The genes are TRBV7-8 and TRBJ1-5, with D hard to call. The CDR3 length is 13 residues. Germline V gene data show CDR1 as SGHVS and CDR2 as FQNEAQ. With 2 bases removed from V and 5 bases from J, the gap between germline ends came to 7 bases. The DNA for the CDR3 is TGTGCCAGCAGCTTAATCCCCGATCAGCCCCAGCATTTT. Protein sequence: CASSLIPDQPQHF.

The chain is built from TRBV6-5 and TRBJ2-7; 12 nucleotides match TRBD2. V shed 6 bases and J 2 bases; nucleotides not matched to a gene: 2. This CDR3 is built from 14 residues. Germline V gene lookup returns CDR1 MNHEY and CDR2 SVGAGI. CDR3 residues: CASSWTSGTYEQYF. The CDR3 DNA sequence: TGTGCCAGCAGCTGGACTAGCGGGACCTACGAGCAGTACTTC.

CDR3 loop: CASSPGPEGFEQYF. The DNA for the CDR3 is TGTGCCAGTAGCCCCGGACCCGAGGGTTTCGAGCAGTACTTC. The chain employs TRBV19 and TRBJ2-7; possible D gene TRBD2, 5 bases. CDR3 length: 14 residues. From germline, CDR1 is LNHDA and CDR2 SQIVND (reference sequence). The V end was cut by 6 bases, the J end by 6 bases, with 18 bases between. Full variable domain (outside the CDR3, taken from reference TRBV19 and TRBJ2-7): DGGITQSPKYLFRKEGQNVTLSCEQNLNHDAMYWYRQDPGQGLRLIYYSQIVNDFQKGDIAEGYSVSREKKESFPLTVTSAQKNPTAFYLCASSPGPEGFEQYFGPGTRLTVT.

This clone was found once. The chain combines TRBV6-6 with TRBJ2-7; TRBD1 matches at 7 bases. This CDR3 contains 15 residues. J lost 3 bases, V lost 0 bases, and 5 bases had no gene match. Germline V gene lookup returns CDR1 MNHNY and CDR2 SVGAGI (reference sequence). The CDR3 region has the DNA TGTGCCAGCAGTTACTCGGGGGACAGAATCTACGAGCAGTACTTC. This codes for CASSYSGDRIYEQYF.

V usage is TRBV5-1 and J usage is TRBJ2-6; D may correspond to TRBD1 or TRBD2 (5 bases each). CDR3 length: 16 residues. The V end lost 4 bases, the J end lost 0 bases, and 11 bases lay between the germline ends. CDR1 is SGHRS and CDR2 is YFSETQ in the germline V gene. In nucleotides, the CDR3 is TGCGCCAGCAGCAAAGAGGGGAGCTCTGGGGCCAACGTCCTGACTTTC. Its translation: CASSKEGSSGANVLTF.

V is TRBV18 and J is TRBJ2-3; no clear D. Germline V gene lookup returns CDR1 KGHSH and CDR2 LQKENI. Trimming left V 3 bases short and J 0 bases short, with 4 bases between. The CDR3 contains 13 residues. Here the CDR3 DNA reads TGTGCCAGCTCACCCCCTAGCACAGATACGCAGTATTTT. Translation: CASSPPSTDTQYF.

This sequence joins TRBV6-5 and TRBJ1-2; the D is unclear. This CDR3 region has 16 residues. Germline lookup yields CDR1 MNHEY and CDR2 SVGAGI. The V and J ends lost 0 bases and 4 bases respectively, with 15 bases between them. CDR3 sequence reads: CASSYSQDGGSYGYTF. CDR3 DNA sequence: TGTGCCAGCAGTTACTCGCAGGACGGAGGTTCCTATGGCTACACCTTC.

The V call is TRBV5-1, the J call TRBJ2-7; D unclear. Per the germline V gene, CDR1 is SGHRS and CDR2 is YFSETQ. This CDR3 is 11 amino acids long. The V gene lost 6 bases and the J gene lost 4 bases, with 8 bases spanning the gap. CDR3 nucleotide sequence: TGCGCCAGCACCGACATGTACGAGCAGTACTTC. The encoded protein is CASTDMYEQYF.

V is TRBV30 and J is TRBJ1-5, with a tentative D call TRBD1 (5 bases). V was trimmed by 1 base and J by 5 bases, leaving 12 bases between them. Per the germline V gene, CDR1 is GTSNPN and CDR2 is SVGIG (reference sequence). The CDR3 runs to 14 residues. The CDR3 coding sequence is TGTGCCTGGAGTGACTTGGGGGTGGATCAGCCCCAGCATTTT. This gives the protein CAWSDLGVDQPQHF.